These T cell receptor beta chains were read from a single sample in a study of a mutant IDH1 vaccine in newly diagnosed glioma. These receptors' antigens are unknown. Profiling relied on immunoSEQ multiplex PCR, and the TCRdb table lists in-frame clones only, not all of them. The sample lists approximately 41,000 clones, more than 80% occurring once. The sample was PBMCs, taken from a glioma patient whose treatment included an IDH1 peptide vaccine. These receptors were obtained from a man aged 35 to 55 with glioma. Both conserved end residues are part of each CDR3. The order of the fields is D gene, V gene, clone size, J gene, CDR3 protein, CDR3 DNA. A D gene is named only where the DNA matches it firmly. Not all rows give a size; the values are once, few, many and, for expanded clones, a class.

D: .; V: TRBV28; size: .; J: TRBJ1-2; CDR3: CASRQEYGYTF; DNA: TGTGCCAGCAGGCAGGAGTATGGCTACACCTTC
D: .; V: TRBV28; size: .; J: TRBJ1-4; CDR3: CASRGDGEKLFF; DNA: TGTGCCAGCCGGGGGGATGGGGAAAAACTGTTTTTT
D: .; V: TRBV14; size: .; J: TRBJ1-1; CDR3: CASSRSLNRENTEAFF; DNA: TGTGCCAGCAGCCGGTCTTTAAACAGGGAGAACACTGAAGCTTTCTTT
D: .; V: TRBV28; size: once; J: TRBJ2-7; CDR3: CASSLLGDTACEQYF; DNA: TGTGCCAGCAGTTTATTAGGGGACACTGCGTGCGAGCAGTACTTC
D: .; V: TRBV5-6; size: .; J: TRBJ2-5; CDR3: CASSFRQTQYF; DNA: TGTGCCAGCAGCTTTCGCCAGACCCAGTACTTC
D: TRBD2; V: TRBV5-1; size: .; J: TRBJ2-7; CDR3: CASSWEGWTSGSYEQYF; DNA: TGCGCCAGCAGCTGGGAGGGATGGACTAGCGGGTCCTACGAGCAGTACTTC
D: .; V: TRBV18; size: few; J: TRBJ1-1; CDR3: CASSPQPAMNTEAFF; DNA: TGTGCCAGCTCACCGCAGCCAGCTATGAACACTGAAGCTTTCTTT
D: .; V: TRBV7-6; size: .; J: TRBJ1-3; CDR3: CASSDGGPGNTIYF; DNA: TGTGCCAGCAGCGATGGGGGACCTGGAAACACCATATATTTT
D: .; V: TRBV4-3; size: .; J: TRBJ1-3; CDR3: CASSPYSSGAGSGNTIYF; DNA: TGCGCCAGCAGCCCCTATTCCTCAGGGGCTGGCTCTGGAAACACCATATATTTT
D: TRBD1; V: TRBV7-7; size: .; J: TRBJ2-3; CDR3: CASSRQGLTDTQYF; DNA: TGTGCTAGCAGCCGACAGGGCCTCACAGATACGCAGTATTTT
D: .; V: TRBV28; size: once; J: TRBJ1-4; CDR3: CASTPSRSPRGEKLFF; DNA: TGTGCCAGCACCCCCTCCCGTAGTCCCCGGGGGGAAAAACTGTTTTTT
D: .; V: TRBV6-1; size: .; J: TRBJ1-6; CDR3: CASRYYNSPLHF; DNA: TGTGCCAGCAGGTACTATAATTCACCCCTCCACTTT
D: TRBD2; V: TRBV11-2; size: .; J: TRBJ2-1; CDR3: CASSLDHRLAGLYNEQFF; DNA: TGTGCCAGCAGCTTAGATCACAGGCTAGCGGGTCTCTACAATGAGCAGTTCTTC
D: .; V: TRBV29-1; size: .; J: TRBJ2-7; CDR3: CSVAIVTNEQYF; DNA: TGCAGCGTTGCCATAGTGACAAACGAGCAGTACTTC
D: .; V: TRBV5-1; size: .; J: TRBJ2-5; CDR3: CASSFPRAGSSLRETQYF; DNA: TGCGCCAGCAGCTTTCCACGGGCGGGTTCCAGTCTAAGAGAGACCCAGTACTTC
D: TRBD2; V: TRBV28; size: .; J: TRBJ2-7; CDR3: CASSPSVAGGAYEQYF; DNA: TGTGCCAGCAGTCCCTCGGTGGCGGGAGGGGCCTACGAGCAGTACTTC
D: .; V: TRBV28; size: .; J: TRBJ2-1; CDR3: CASSSPGYYLTVNEQFF; DNA: TGTGCCAGCAGTTCCCCCGGGTACTATTTGACCGTCAATGAGCAGTTCTTC
D: TRBD1; V: TRBV10-3; size: once; J: TRBJ2-5; CDR3: CAISGGAGQGPSETQYF; DNA: TGTGCCATCAGTGGCGGGGCGGGACAGGGGCCGTCGGAGACCCAGTACTTC
D: .; V: TRBV19; size: .; J: TRBJ1-6; CDR3: CASSIGDRYNSPLHF; DNA: TGTGCCAGTAGTATAGGGGACCGCTATAATTCACCCCTCCACTTT
D: .; V: TRBV7-9; size: .; J: TRBJ1-1; CDR3: CASSRSSVGTEAFF; DNA: TGTGCCAGCAGCCGGAGCTCGGTCGGCACTGAAGCTTTCTTT
D: .; V: TRBV6-5; size: .; J: TRBJ1-2; CDR3: CASSSQGIGNGYTF; DNA: TGTGCCAGCAGTTCACAGGGAATTGGAAATGGCTACACCTTC
D: TRBD1; V: TRBV7-2; size: .; J: TRBJ1-2; CDR3: CASSLASQGAGGYTF; DNA: TGTGCCAGCAGCTTAGCATCCCAGGGGGCGGGAGGCTACACCTTC
D: .; V: TRBV5-3; size: .; J: TRBJ1-1; CDR3: CARSPTPGEETEAFF; DNA: TGTGCCAGAAGCCCGACACCAGGGGAGGAGACTGAAGCTTTCTTT
D: .; V: TRBV7-8; size: .; J: TRBJ1-5; CDR3: CASSSDSQPQHF; DNA: TGTGCCAGCAGTTCGGACAGCCAGCCCCAGCATTTT
D: TRBD1; V: TRBV10-3; size: .; J: TRBJ1-1; CDR3: CAISLTGVTEAFF; DNA: TGTGCCATCAGTTTAACAGGGGTCACTGAAGCTTTCTTT
D: .; V: TRBV4-1; size: .; J: TRBJ1-6; CDR3: CASSQDHEGSSSPLHF; DNA: TGCGCCAGCAGCCAAGATCATGAGGGTTCAAGTTCACCCCTCCACTTT
D: .; V: TRBV5-5; size: .; J: TRBJ1-6; CDR3: CASSLSPGSGSPLHF; DNA: TGTGCCAGCAGCTTGTCCCCCGGGTCGGGTTCACCCCTCCACTTT
D: TRBD2; V: TRBV29-1; size: .; J: TRBJ2-2; CDR3: CSVVGSGSPGELFF; DNA: TGCAGCGTTGTAGGTAGCGGGAGTCCTGGGGAGCTGTTTTTT
D: .; V: TRBV28; size: .; J: TRBJ1-2; CDR3: CASSWGRFFDGYTF; DNA: TGTGCCAGCAGTTGGGGACGGTTTTTCGATGGCTACACCTTC
D: TRBD1; V: TRBV19; size: .; J: TRBJ1-4; CDR3: CASTETGVDEKLFF; DNA: TGTGCCAGTACCGAGACAGGGGTGGATGAAAAACTGTTTTTT
D: TRBD1; V: TRBV4-2; size: .; J: TRBJ2-4; CDR3: CASSPRTGAKNIQYF; DNA: TGTGCCAGCAGCCCTAGGACAGGCGCCAAAAACATTCAGTACTTC
D: .; V: TRBV5-1; size: .; J: TRBJ1-1; CDR3: CASRMTGGEAFF; DNA: TGCGCCAGCCGAATGACAGGTGGAGAAGCTTTCTTT
D: TRBD2; V: TRBV10-3; size: .; J: TRBJ2-3; CDR3: CAISKTFGTSGGANTDTQYF; DNA: TGTGCCATCAGTAAGACTTTCGGGACTAGCGGGGGGGCAAACACAGATACGCAGTATTTT
D: .; V: TRBV4-1; size: .; J: TRBJ2-3; CDR3: CASSRLTSTDTQYF; DNA: TGCGCCAGCAGCAGGCTGACTAGCACAGATACGCAGTATTTT
D: .; V: TRBV13; size: .; J: TRBJ1-2; CDR3: CASSRAPPGEDGYTF; DNA: TGTGCCAGCAGCCGAGCACCCCCGGGTGAAGATGGCTACACCTTC
D: TRBD2; V: TRBV18; size: .; J: TRBJ2-1; CDR3: CASSPSGRVHNEQFF; DNA: TGTGCCAGCTCACCTAGCGGGAGGGTCCACAATGAGCAGTTCTTC
D: .; V: TRBV5-4; size: .; J: TRBJ1-2; CDR3: CASSSTGNYGYTF; DNA: TGTGCCAGCAGCTCGACAGGAAACTATGGCTACACCTTC
D: .; V: TRBV2; size: .; J: TRBJ2-1; CDR3: CASSKETVNEQFF; DNA: TGTGCCAGCAGTAAGGAGACAGTCAATGAGCAGTTCTTC
D: .; V: TRBV19; size: .; J: TRBJ2-3; CDR3: CASSVGTLEGDTQYF; DNA: TGTGCCAGTAGTGTGGGCACCCTCGAGGGGGATACGCAGTATTTT
D: .; V: TRBV5-1; size: .; J: TRBJ2-6; CDR3: CASSLGQDYSGANVLTF; DNA: TGCGCCAGCAGCTTGGGACAGGATTACTCTGGGGCCAACGTCCTGACTTTC
D: .; V: TRBV6-4; size: .; J: TRBJ1-2; CDR3: CASSADQGNYGYTF; DNA: TGTGCCAGCAGTGCCGACCAGGGGAACTATGGCTACACCTTC
D: TRBD2; V: TRBV5-1; size: .; J: TRBJ2-1; CDR3: CASSSRSSGGYNEQFF; DNA: TGCGCCAGCAGCTCCCGTAGTAGCGGGGGGTACAATGAGCAGTTCTTC
D: .; V: TRBV7-2; size: .; J: TRBJ1-3; CDR3: CASSPGRFSGNTIYF; DNA: TGTGCCAGCAGCCCGGGACGGTTCTCTGGAAACACCATATATTTT
D: TRBD1; V: TRBV19; size: .; J: TRBJ2-5; CDR3: CASSTGTGKETQYF; DNA: TGTGCCAGTAGCACCGGGACAGGAAAAGAGACCCAGTACTTC
D: TRBD2; V: TRBV30; size: .; J: TRBJ2-2; CDR3: CAWSVGSGRGGELFF; DNA: TGTGCCTGGAGTGTAGGATCGGGGAGGGGCGGGGAGCTGTTTTTT
D: .; V: TRBV29-1; size: .; J: TRBJ2-3; CDR3: CSSKWGTSQYF; DNA: TGCAGCTCCAAGTGGGGAACGTCGCAGTATTTT